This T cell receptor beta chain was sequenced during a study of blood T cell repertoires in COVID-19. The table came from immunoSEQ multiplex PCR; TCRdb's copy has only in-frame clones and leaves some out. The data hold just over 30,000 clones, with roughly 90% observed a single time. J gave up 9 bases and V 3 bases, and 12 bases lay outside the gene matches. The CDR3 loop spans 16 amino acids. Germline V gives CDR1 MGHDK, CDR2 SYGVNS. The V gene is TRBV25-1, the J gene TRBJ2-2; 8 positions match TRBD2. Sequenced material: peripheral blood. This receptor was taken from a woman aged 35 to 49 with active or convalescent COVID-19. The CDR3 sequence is CASSETAGTSTRELFF. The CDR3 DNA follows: TGTGCCAGCAGTGAGACTGCCGGGACTAGTACCCGGGAGCTGTTTTTT. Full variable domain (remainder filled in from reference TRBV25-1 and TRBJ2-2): EADIYQTPRYLVIGTGKKITLECSQTMGHDKMYWYQQDPGMELHLIHYSYGVNSTEKGDLSSESTVSRIRTEHFPLTLESARPSHTSQYLCASSETAGTSTRELFFGEGSRLTVL.